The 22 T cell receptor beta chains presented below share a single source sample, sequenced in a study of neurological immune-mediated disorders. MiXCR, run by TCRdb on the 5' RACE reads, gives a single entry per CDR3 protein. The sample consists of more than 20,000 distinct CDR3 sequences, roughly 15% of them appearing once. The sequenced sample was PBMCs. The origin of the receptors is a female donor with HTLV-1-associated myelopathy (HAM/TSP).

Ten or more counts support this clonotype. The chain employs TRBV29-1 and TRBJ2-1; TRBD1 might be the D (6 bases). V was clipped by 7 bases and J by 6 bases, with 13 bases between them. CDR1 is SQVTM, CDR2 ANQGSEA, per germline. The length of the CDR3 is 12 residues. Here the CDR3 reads CSGGDMVNEQFF. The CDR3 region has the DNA TGCAGCGGTGGGGACATGGTCAATGAGCAGTTCTTC.

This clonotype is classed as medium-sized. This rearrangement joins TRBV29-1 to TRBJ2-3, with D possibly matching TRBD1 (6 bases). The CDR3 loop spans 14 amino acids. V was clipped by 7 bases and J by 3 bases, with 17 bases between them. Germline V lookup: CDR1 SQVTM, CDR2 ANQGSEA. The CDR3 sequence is CSGKDRLSTDTQYF. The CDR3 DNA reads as TGCAGCGGCAAAGACAGGTTGAGTACAGATACGCAGTATTTT.

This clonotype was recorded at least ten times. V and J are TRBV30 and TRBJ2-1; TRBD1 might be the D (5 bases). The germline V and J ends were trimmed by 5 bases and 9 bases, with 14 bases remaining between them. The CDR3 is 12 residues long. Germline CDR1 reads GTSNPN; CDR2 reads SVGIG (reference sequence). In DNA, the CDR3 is TGTGCCTGGGGCCCAGCCACAGGTGAGCAGTTCTTC. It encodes CAWGPATGEQFF.

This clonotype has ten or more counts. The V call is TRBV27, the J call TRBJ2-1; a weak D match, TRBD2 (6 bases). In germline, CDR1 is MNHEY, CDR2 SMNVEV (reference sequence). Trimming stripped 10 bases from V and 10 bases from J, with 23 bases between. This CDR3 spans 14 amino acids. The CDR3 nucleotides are TGTGCCACCTTGTCCCAAATAGGGACTCGGGAGCAGTTCTTC. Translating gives CATLSQIGTREQFF.

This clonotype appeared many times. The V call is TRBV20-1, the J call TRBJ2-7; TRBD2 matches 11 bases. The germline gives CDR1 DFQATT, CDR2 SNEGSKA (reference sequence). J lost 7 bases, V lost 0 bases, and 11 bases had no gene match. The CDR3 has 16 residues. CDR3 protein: CSARDRASGRPGEQYF. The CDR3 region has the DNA TGCAGTGCTAGAGATAGAGCTAGCGGGAGGCCTGGAGAGCAGTACTTC.

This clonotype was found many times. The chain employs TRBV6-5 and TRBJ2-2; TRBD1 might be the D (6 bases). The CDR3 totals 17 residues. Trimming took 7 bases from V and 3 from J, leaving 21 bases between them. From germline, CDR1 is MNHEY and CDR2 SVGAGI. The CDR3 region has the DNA TGTGCCAGCACCCCCAGACCCGGGACAATCGACACCGGGGAGCTGTTTTTT. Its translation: CASTPRPGTIDTGELFF.

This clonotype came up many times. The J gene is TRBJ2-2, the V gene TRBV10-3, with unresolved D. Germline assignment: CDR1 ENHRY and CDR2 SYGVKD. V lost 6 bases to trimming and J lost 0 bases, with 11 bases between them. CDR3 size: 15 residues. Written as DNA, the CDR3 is TGTGCCATCAGAGACTCCTTAACGAACACCGGGGAGCTGTTTTTT. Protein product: CAIRDSLTNTGELFF.

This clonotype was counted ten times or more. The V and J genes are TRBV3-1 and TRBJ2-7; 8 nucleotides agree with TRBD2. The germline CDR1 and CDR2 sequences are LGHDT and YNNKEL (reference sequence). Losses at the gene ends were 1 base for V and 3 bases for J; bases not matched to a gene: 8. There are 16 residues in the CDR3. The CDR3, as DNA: TGTGCCAGCAGCCAAGGCCCGGGACTAGGGTACTACGAGCAGTACTTC. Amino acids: CASSQGPGLGYYEQYF.

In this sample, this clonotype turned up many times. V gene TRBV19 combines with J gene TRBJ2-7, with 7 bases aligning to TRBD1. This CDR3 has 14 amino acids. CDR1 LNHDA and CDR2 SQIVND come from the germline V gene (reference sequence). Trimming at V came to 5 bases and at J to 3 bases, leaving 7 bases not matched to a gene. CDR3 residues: CASSVDRAGYEQYF. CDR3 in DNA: TGTGCCAGTAGTGTCGACAGGGCGGGCTACGAGCAGTACTTC.

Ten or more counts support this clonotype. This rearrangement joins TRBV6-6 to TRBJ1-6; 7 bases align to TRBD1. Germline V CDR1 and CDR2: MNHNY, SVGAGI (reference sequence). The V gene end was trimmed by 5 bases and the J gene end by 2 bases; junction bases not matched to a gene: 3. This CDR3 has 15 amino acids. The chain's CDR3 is CASSPGGAYNSPLHF. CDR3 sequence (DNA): TGTGCCAGCAGTCCAGGGGGAGCCTATAATTCACCCCTCCACTTT.

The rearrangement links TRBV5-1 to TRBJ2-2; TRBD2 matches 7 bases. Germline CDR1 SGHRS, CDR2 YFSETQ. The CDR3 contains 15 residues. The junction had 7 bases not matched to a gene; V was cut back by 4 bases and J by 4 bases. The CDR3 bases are TGCGCCAGCAGCCTCAGCGGGGCGGGCACCGGGGAGCTGTTTTTT. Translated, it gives CASSLSGAGTGELFF. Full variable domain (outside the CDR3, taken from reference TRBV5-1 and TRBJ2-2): KAGVTQTPRYLIKTRGQQVTLSCSPISGHRSVSWYQQTPGQGLQFLFEYFSETQRNKGNFPGRFSGRQFSNSRSEMNVSTLELGDSALYLCASSLSGAGTGELFFGEGSRLTVL.

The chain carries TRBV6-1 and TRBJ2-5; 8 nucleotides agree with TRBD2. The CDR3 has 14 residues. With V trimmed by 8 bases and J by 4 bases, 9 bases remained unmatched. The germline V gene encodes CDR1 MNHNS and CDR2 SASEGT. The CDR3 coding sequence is TGTGCCAGCGGTAAAGGCGGGGGGCGAGAGACCCAGTACTTC. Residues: CASGKGGGRETQYF.

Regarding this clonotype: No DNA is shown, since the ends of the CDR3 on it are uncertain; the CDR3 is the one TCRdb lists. The CDR3 loop reads CASSFYICSAPRTDSNQPQHF. The rearrangement links TRBV5-5 to TRBJ1-5; the tabulated D call, TRBD1, remains unverified against the DNA. Germline assignment: CDR1 SGHKS and CDR2 YYEKEE (reference sequence). Inclusive of both ends, the CDR3 amounts to 21 amino acids.

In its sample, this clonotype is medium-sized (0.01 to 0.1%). Here the CDR3 DNA reads TGTGCCAGCAGTTCACGGGGGCTTCAAGAGACCCAGTACTTC. Translated: CASSSRGLQETQYF. The J gene is TRBJ2-5, the V gene TRBV28; either TRBD1 or TRBD2 may fit D (6 bases each). CDR1 is MDHEN and CDR2 is SYDVKM in the germline V gene. V was pared by 4 bases and J by 2 bases, with 11 bases between. The CDR3 totals 14 residues. Using reference TRBV28 and TRBJ2-5 for the parts outside the CDR3, the full variable domain is DVKVTQSSRYLVKRTGEKVFLECVQDMDHENMFWYRQDPGLGLRLIYFSYDVKMKEKGDIPEGYSVSREKKERFSLILESASTNQTSMYLCASSSRGLQETQYFGPGTRLLVL.

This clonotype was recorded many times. The CDR3 coding sequence is TGCGCCAGCAGCTTGGGGACTAGCGGGAGGGACGAGCAGTTCTTC. Protein sequence: CASSLGTSGRDEQFF. This rearrangement joins TRBV5-1 to TRBJ2-1; 15 nucleotides align to TRBD2. Germline V CDR1 and CDR2: SGHRS, YFSETQ. The trim removed 0 bases at V and 10 bases at J, leaving 2 bases unmatched. The CDR3 covers 15 residues.

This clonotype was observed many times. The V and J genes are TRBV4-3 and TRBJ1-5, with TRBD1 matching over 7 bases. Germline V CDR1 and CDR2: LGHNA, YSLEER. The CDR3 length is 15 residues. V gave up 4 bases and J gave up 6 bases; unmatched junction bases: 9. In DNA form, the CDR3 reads TGCGCCAGCAGCCCCGACAGGGTGGATGGTCAGCCCCAGCATTTT. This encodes CASSPDRVDGQPQHF.

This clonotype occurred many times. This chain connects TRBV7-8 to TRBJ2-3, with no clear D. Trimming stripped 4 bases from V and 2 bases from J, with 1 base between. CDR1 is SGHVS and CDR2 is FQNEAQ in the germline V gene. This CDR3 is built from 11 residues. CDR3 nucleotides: TGTGCCAGCAGCTACACAGATACGCAGTATTTT. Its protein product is CASSYTDTQYF.

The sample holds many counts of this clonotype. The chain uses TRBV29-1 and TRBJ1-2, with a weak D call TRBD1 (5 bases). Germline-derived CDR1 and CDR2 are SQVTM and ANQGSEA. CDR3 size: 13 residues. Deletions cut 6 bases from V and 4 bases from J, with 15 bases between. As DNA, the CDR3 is TGCAGCGTGGTCCGCCAGGGACCCTATGGCTACACCTTC. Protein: CSVVRQGPYGYTF.

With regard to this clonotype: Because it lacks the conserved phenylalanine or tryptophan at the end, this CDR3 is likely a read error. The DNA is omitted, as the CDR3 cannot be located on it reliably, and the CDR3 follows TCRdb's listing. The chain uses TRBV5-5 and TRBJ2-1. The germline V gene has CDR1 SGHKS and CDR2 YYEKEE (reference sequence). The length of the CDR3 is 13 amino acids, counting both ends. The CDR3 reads CASSFYICSGFVI.

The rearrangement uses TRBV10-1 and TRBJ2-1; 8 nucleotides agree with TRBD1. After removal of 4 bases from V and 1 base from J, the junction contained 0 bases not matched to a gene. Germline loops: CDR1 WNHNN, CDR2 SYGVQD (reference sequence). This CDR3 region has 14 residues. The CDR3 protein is CASSGQGSYNEQFF. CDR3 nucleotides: TGCGCCAGCAGTGGACAGGGGTCCTACAATGAGCAGTTCTTC.

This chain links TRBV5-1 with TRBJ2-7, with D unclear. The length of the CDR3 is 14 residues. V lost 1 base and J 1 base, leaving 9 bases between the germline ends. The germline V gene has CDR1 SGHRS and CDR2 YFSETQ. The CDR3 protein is CASSLIGSSYEQYF. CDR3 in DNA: TGCGCCAGCAGCTTGATCGGATCGTCCTACGAGCAGTACTTC.

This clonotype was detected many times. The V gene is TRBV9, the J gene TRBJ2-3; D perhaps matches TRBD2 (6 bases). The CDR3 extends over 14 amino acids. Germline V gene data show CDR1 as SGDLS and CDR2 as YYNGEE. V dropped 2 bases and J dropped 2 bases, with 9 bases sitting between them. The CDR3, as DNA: TGTGCCAGCAGCGTCCTAGCGAACACAGATACGCAGTATTTT. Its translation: CASSVLANTDTQYF.